Shown below are 9 T cell receptor beta chains from a single sample sequenced in a study of blood T cell repertoires in COVID-19. Sequenced by immunoSEQ multiplex PCR; TCRdb stores in-frame clones only, minus some. The sample carries some 230,000 clones, about 85% recorded once. Sequenced material: peripheral blood. These receptors originate from a man in his forties with acute or convalescent COVID-19.

As regards this clone: The identical CDR3 is also encoded by other nucleotide sequences in the sample. The chain couples TRBV5-6 to TRBJ2-1; D remains ambiguous. V shed 2 bases and J shed 6 bases, with 3 bases lying between them. The CDR3 spans 11 residues. Germline loops: CDR1 SGHDT, CDR2 YYEEEE. CDR3 residues: CASSFSNEQFF. Here the CDR3 DNA reads TGTGCCAGCAGCTTCTCCAATGAGCAGTTCTTC.

The V and J genes are TRBV3-1 (or the pseudogene TRBV3-2) and TRBJ2-7, with 9 nucleotides matching TRBD1. Trimming cost V 1 base and J 4 bases; bases outside gene matches: 5. Germline CDR1 reads LGHDT; CDR2 reads YNNKEL (reference sequence). The CDR3 spans 15 residues. DNA of the CDR3: TGTGCCAGCAGCCAAGTTTCCGGACAGGGGTACGAGCAGTACTTC. This gives the protein CASSQVSGQGYEQYF.

This chain uses TRBV7-9 with TRBJ1-4, with 7 bases that match TRBD1. Per the germline V gene, CDR1 is SEHNR and CDR2 is FQNEAQ (reference sequence). V was pared by 5 bases and J by 5 bases, with 8 bases of the junction left unmatched. The CDR3 totals 15 residues. The CDR3 protein is CASSPGGTENEKLFF. The CDR3 DNA is TGTGCCAGCAGCCCTGGCGGGACAGAGAATGAAAAACTGTTTTTT.

This chain connects TRBV19 to TRBJ1-6; TRBD1 agrees at 8 bases. There are 14 residues in the CDR3. Trimming removed 7 bases from V and 7 bases from J; junction bases left unmatched: 6. Germline CDR1 is LNHDA and CDR2 is SQIVND (reference sequence). CDR3 nucleotide sequence: TGTGCCAGTACCTCGGACAGGGACAATTCACCCCTCCACTTT. Amino acid sequence: CASTSDRDNSPLHF.

V is TRBV5-1 and J is TRBJ2-7, with TRBD2 as a possible D gene (5 bases). Trimming pared 5 bases from V and 1 base from J, leaving 13 bases between. Germline V CDR1 and CDR2: SGHRS, YFSETQ. The length of the CDR3 is 14 residues. For the CDR3, the DNA is TGCGCCAGCAGGCTCTCGGGATCATCCTACGAGCAGTACTTC. It translates to CASRLSGSSYEQYF. Drawing the rest from reference TRBV5-1 and TRBJ2-7, the complete variable domain is KAGVTQTPRYLIKTRGQQVTLSCSPISGHRSVSWYQQTPGQGLQFLFEYFSETQRNKGNFPGRFSGRQFSNSRSEMNVSTLELGDSALYLCASRLSGSSYEQYFGPGTRLTVT.

This chain joins TRBV4-2 and TRBJ1-3; TRBD1 aligns across 9 bases. J lost 10 bases, V lost 1 base, and 8 bases had no gene match. Germline V gene lookup returns CDR1 LGHNA and CDR2 YNFKEQ. The CDR3 spans 15 residues. CDR3 sequence (DNA): TGTGCCAGCAGCCAAGCCCGGGACAGGGAGGATACCATATATTTT. Translated, it gives CASSQARDREDTIYF.

This clone was counted between two and nine times. The chain joins TRBV7-3 to TRBJ1-1, with D unresolved. V gave up 6 bases and J gave up 1 base, with 6 bases separating them. Per germline, CDR1 SGHTA and CDR2 FQGTGA. The CDR3 has 12 residues. The DNA for the CDR3 is TGTGCCAGCAGATCGGGGAACACTGAAGCTTTCTTT. Protein sequence: CASRSGNTEAFF. The full variable domain, in which reference TRBV7-3 and TRBJ1-1 provide the parts outside the CDR3, is GAGVSQTPSNKVTEKGKYVELRCDPISGHTALYWYRQSLGQGPEFLIYFQGTGAADDSGLPNDRFFAVRPEGSVSTLKIQRTERGDSAVYLCASRSGNTEAFFGQGTRLTVV.

The chain combines TRBV12-3 or TRBV12-4 with TRBJ1-1; D unresolved. The CDR3 spans 11 residues. The V gene lost 8 bases and the J gene lost 8 bases, with 12 bases spanning the gap. The CDR3 here is CASSQALEAFF. CDR3 DNA: TGTGCCAGCTCCCAGGCCTTGGAAGCTTTCTTT.

This clone was seen a few times. J is TRBJ1-2 and V is TRBV27; TRBD1 might be the D (6 bases). The CDR3 extends over 18 amino acids. Trimming took off 6 bases at V and 3 bases at J, with 26 bases between the two ends. Germline loops: CDR1 MNHEY, CDR2 SMNVEV (reference sequence). The CDR3 DNA is TGTGCCAGCAGATCCATTCGGGGGGCTGGAGAGGGACACTATGGCTACACCTTC. Amino acid sequence: CASRSIRGAGEGHYGYTF.